This TCR beta chain was found in a study of blood T cell repertoires in COVID-19. Overall study: COVID-19 samples, acute and convalescent, were from the United States, Italy and Spain. In each case, the material was cDNA or gDNA derived from T cells, B-cell-depleted T cells, or PBMCs.

The CDR3 consists of 15 residues. V shed 1 base and J shed 2 bases, with 11 bases lying between them. CDR1 LGHDT and CDR2 YNNKEL come from the germline V gene (reference sequence). The table came from immunoSEQ multiplex PCR; TCRdb's copy has only in-frame clones and leaves some out. This table holds a few hundred thousand clones, roughly 80% found once. The TCR was taken from a woman aged 80 or over with active or convalescent COVID-19. The source material was peripheral blood. The genes are TRBV3-1 (or the pseudogene TRBV3-2) and TRBJ1-1, with D perhaps TRBD1 (5 bases). The CDR3 DNA sequence: TGTGCCAGCAGCCAAGCAGGGTCTGGAAACACTGAAGCTTTCTTT. Protein: CASSQAGSGNTEAFF.